Listed below are T cell receptor beta chains from one sample, sequenced in a study of human T cells and chemical hapten exposure. MiXCR, applied by TCRdb to the RACE reads, yields one record per CDR3 protein. The data contain some 81,000 distinct CDR3 sequences, approximately 10% of them singletons. Sequencing used whole blood, obtained in connection with sensitization to the hapten diphenylcyclopropenone (DPC). The receptors come from a man between 18 and 35 years old with alopecia areata. Some clones in this sample may be carry-over from other donors' samples. Each CDR3 is given with its conserved first and last residue. A D gene is named only where the DNA matches it firmly. Clone size, where shown, is once, few, many, or a class for clones that have expanded.

d_call	v_call	j_call	clone_size	cdr3_aa
.	TRBV6-6	TRBJ2-7	.	CASRPGPSGEQYF
TRBD1	TRBV20-1	TRBJ1-5	few	CSALRQGGQPQHF
.	TRBV7-3	TRBJ1-2	many	CASSLNSRLGYTF
TRBD1	TRBV7-8	TRBJ2-6	many	CASSPGGPTGANVLTF
.	TRBV7-2	TRBJ2-5	many	CASSLQGRQETQYF
TRBD2	TRBV6-2/TRBV6-3	TRBJ2-3	many	CASSYTGGQQYF
.	TRBV4-1	TRBJ2-2	few	CASSPNWWYAGELFF
.	TRBV7-2	TRBJ1-5	few	CASSLGVDSNQPQHF
.	TRBV6-6	TRBJ2-3	.	CASSYSWDISTDTQYF
.	TRBV11-3	TRBJ2-1	many	CASSLTGSPYNEQFF